The next 4 T cell receptor beta chains were all read from a single sample in a study of blood T cell repertoires in COVID-19. This table comes from immunoSEQ multiplex PCR, and its TCRdb copy is limited to in-frame clones, with some not included. This table has roughly 260,000 clones, 87% appearing once. Sequenced sample: peripheral blood. The source of these receptors is a woman aged 50 to 65 with acute or convalescent COVID-19.

V gene TRBV14 combines with J gene TRBJ2-7; TRBD1 aligns across 11 bases. The CDR3 is 17 residues long. With 1 base clipped from V and 7 bases from J, the junction kept 12 bases outside the gene matches. CDR1 is SGHDN and CDR2 is FVKESK in the germline V gene. CDR3 protein: CASSQVPGQGESLEQYF. In DNA form, the CDR3 reads TGTGCCAGCAGCCAAGTGCCGGGACAGGGGGAGTCCTTAGAGCAGTACTTC.

The genes are TRBV18 and TRBJ1-3, with 8 positions matching TRBD1. Germline loops: CDR1 KGHSH, CDR2 LQKENI. The CDR3 runs to 15 residues. V lost 5 bases to trimming and J lost 2 bases; unmatched junction nucleotides: 5. The CDR3 region has the DNA TGTGCCAGCTCATGGACGGACAGGGCTGGAAACACCATATATTTT. It encodes CASSWTDRAGNTIYF.

The rearrangement uses TRBV6-5 and TRBJ1-2; D ambiguous. CDR3 length: 12 amino acids. Germline CDR1 MNHEY, CDR2 SVGAGI. V was pared by 4 bases and J by 5 bases, with 8 bases between. This chain's CDR3 is CASSSGSYGYTF. The DNA for the CDR3 is TGTGCCAGCAGTTCAGGATCTTATGGCTACACCTTC.

In this sample, this clone turned up once. The chain is built from TRBV27 and TRBJ1-6; D gene unclear. With 3 bases removed from V and 1 base from J, the gap between germline ends came to 7 bases. This CDR3 contains 15 residues. CDR1 MNHEY and CDR2 SMNVEV come from the germline V gene (reference sequence). The CDR3 here is CASSFRTSYNSPLHF. CDR3 nucleotides: TGTGCCAGCAGTTTCAGGACTTCCTATAATTCACCCCTCCACTTT.